Shown below are 11 T cell receptor beta chains from a single sample sequenced in a study of shared clonotypes between healthy human individuals. Sequenced by immunoSEQ multiplex PCR; TCRdb stores in-frame clones only, minus some. The table includes millions of clones, more than 85% detected once. Sequencing input: naive CD4+ T cells from PBMCs. The subset was: CD45RA+ positively selected. The receptors were gathered from a man younger than 30 in good health. Some clones in this sample may be carry-over from other donors' samples.

This clone was counted only a few times. The gene calls are TRBV5-1 and TRBJ1-4; no reliable D call. Germline values: CDR1 SGHRS, CDR2 YFSETQ. This CDR3 is built from 14 residues. Trimming stripped 0 bases from V and 5 bases from J, with 8 bases between. CDR3 loop: CASSLVPENEKLFF. The CDR3 bases are TGCGCCAGCAGCTTGGTGCCAGAAAATGAAAAACTGTTTTTT.

The chain has TRBV29-1 and TRBJ2-6, with no clear D. The ends were cut back, 5 bases at V and 4 bases at J, with 6 bases in the middle. The CDR3 consists of 12 residues. From germline, CDR1 is SQVTM and CDR2 ANQGSEA. In DNA form, the CDR3 reads TGCAGCGTTAACTCCGGGGCCAACGTCCTGACTTTC. It yields the protein CSVNSGANVLTF.

V usage is TRBV4-1 and J usage is TRBJ1-1; 7 bases fit TRBD1. Trimming took 4 bases from V and 0 from J; bases not matched to a gene: 8. Germline V gene sequence: CDR1 MGHRA, CDR2 YSYEKL. This CDR3 comprises 16 residues. The CDR3 DNA sequence: TGCGCCAGCAGCCCGACAGGGTGGATGATGAACACTGAAGCTTTCTTT. This translates into CASSPTGWMMNTEAFF.

The chain couples TRBV2 to TRBJ1-4; 8 positions agree with TRBD1. CDR3 length: 14 residues. J was trimmed by 7 bases and V by 6 bases; bases with no gene match: 7. The germline V gene encodes CDR1 SNHLY and CDR2 FYNNEI. DNA of the CDR3: TGTGCCAGCAGGGCCGGACAGGGTTCTGAAAAACTGTTTTTT. It is translated as CASRAGQGSEKLFF.

This chain joins TRBV9 and TRBJ2-5, with 7 bases fitting TRBD1. The CDR3 totals 15 residues. Unmatched junction bases numbered 10, after V lost 4 bases and J lost 4 bases. CDR1 and CDR2 (germline): SGDLS, YYNGEE. In DNA form, the CDR3 reads TGTGCCAGCAGCCCGCGACAGGGATCCACAGAGACCCAGTACTTC. As protein: CASSPRQGSTETQYF.

The gene calls are TRBV28 and TRBJ2-7; 7 nucleotides agree with TRBD2. After removal of 5 bases from V and 3 bases from J, the junction contained 7 bases not matched to a gene. The CDR3 sequence is 14 residues long. The germline V gene encodes CDR1 MDHEN and CDR2 SYDVKM. The CDR3 reads CASSPGLENYEQYF. CDR3 sequence (DNA): TGTGCCAGCAGTCCCGGACTAGAAAACTACGAGCAGTACTTC.

This clone appeared a single time. The chain recombines TRBV18 with TRBJ2-3; TRBD2 agrees at 8 bases. The CDR3 is 17 amino acids. V lost 5 bases, J lost 3 bases, and 13 bases stayed unmatched. Germline lookup yields CDR1 KGHSH and CDR2 LQKENI. CDR3 residues: CASSWLSTSVRTDTQYF. In DNA, the CDR3 is TGTGCCAGCTCATGGCTTTCGACTAGCGTCCGAACAGATACGCAGTATTTT.

The rearrangement uses TRBV18 and TRBJ1-1; D not resolved. Between the trimmed V and J ends, which lost 5 bases and 3 bases, there was a span of 10 bases. The germline gives CDR1 KGHSH, CDR2 LQKENI. The CDR3 has 13 amino acids. DNA of the CDR3: TGTGCCAGCTCAGCCGGAAGGGACACTGAAGCTTTCTTT. This gives the protein CASSAGRDTEAFF.

This chain links TRBV28 with TRBJ1-2; 7 bases line up with TRBD1. V trimming: 5 bases; J trimming: 8 bases; junction bases outside the gene matches: 14. Germline lookup yields CDR1 MDHEN and CDR2 SYDVKM. The CDR3 length is 15 residues. This CDR3 is CASSPRFHRGRGYTF. CDR3 nucleotide sequence: TGTGCCAGCAGTCCTCGATTTCACAGGGGAAGAGGCTACACCTTC.

The V and J genes are TRBV5-6 and TRBJ2-7, with 9 positions matching TRBD1. CDR1 and CDR2 from the germline V gene are SGHDT and YYEEEE. CDR3 size: 15 residues. After removal of 3 bases from V and 3 bases from J, the junction contained 7 bases not matched to a gene. As DNA, the CDR3 is TGTGCCAGCAGCTACAAGGGACAGGGATTCTACGAGCAGTACTTC. Its translation: CASSYKGQGFYEQYF.

The V gene is TRBV11-2, the J gene TRBJ1-2, with 9 bases that match TRBD1. V dropped 7 bases and J dropped 0; count of bases not matched to a gene: 12. This CDR3 region has 17 residues. Germline CDR1 reads SGHAT; CDR2 reads FQNNGV. CDR3: CASTTLGQGKTNYGYTF. CDR3 bases: TGTGCCAGCACCACCCTGGGACAGGGCAAGACTAACTATGGCTACACCTTC.